What follows are 25 T cell receptor beta chains derived from one specimen sequenced in a study of cytomegalovirus exposure and HLA in healthy donors. The study ran its PCR with 60 Vbeta and 13 Jbeta primers. The table came from immunoSEQ multiplex PCR; TCRdb's copy has only in-frame clones and leaves some out. Found here are roughly 200,000 clones, approximately 85% of them singletons; the top ten hold about 2%. The source material was PBMCs. These receptors originate from a woman between 50 and 59 years old in good health and CMV-seronegative.

This clone has only one observation. In DNA, the CDR3 is TGTGCCAGCAGCTTGGGACCGGCGGTTACCACCGGGGAGCTGTTTTTT. It translates to CASSLGPAVTTGELFF. The chain employs TRBV5-4 and TRBJ2-2; the D is unclear. The CDR3 loop spans 16 amino acids. In germline, CDR1 is SGHNT, CDR2 YYREEE (reference sequence). Trimming removed 0 bases from V and 4 bases from J, with 13 bases in between. Supplemented by reference TRBV5-4 and TRBJ2-2, the full variable domain reads ETGVTQSPTHLIKTRGQQVTLRCSSQSGHNTVSWYQQALGQGPQFIFQYYREEENGRGNFPPRFSGLQFPNYSSELNVNALELDDSALYLCASSLGPAVTTGELFFGEGSRLTVL.

The chain is built from TRBV5-1 and TRBJ1-3; D uncertain. CDR1 is SGHRS and CDR2 is YFSETQ in the germline V gene. V lost 2 bases and J 0 bases, leaving 6 bases between the germline ends. The CDR3 runs 14 residues. Written as DNA, the CDR3 is TGCGCCAGCAGCTTAGACATCTCTGGAAACACCATATATTTT. Its protein product is CASSLDISGNTIYF.

Of note for this clone: Within the sample, other DNA sequences also encode this same CDR3. J is TRBJ2-7 and V is TRBV18; 7 bases line up with TRBD2. CDR3 size: 13 residues. CDR1 KGHSH and CDR2 LQKENI come from the germline V gene. Trimming took 3 bases from V and 5 from J; bases not matched to a gene: 4. The CDR3 bases are TGTGCCAGCTCACCGGGGCTAGCGGACGAGCAGTACTTC. As protein: CASSPGLADEQYF.

The chain joins TRBV6-5 to TRBJ1-2; tentative D call: TRBD1 (5 bases). In germline, CDR1 is MNHEY, CDR2 SVGAGI. This CDR3 has 14 residues. V was shortened by 10 bases and J by 5 bases, with 20 bases between the two germline ends. In nucleotides, the CDR3 is TGTGCCACCCGACCTGGGAGGGGACGGTATGGCTACACCTTC. Translated: CATRPGRGRYGYTF.

The genes are TRBV7-2 and TRBJ2-7; TRBD2 aligns across 9 bases. Germline V gene lookup returns CDR1 SGHTA and CDR2 FQGNSA. CDR3 length: 15 residues. Losses at the gene ends were 5 bases for V and 2 bases for J; bases not matched to a gene: 7. CDR3 bases: TGTGCCAGCAGCCCCGGGGCTAGCGGGGCCTACGAGCAGTACTTC. Its protein product is CASSPGASGAYEQYF.

This CDR3 is CASSLRLHTGELFF. In DNA form, the CDR3 reads TGTGCCAGCAGTCTTCGACTGCACACCGGGGAGCTGTTTTTT. The chain couples TRBV27 to TRBJ2-2; D gene ambiguous. Germline V gene data show CDR1 as MNHEY and CDR2 as SMNVEV (reference sequence). Trimming took 5 bases from V and 3 from J, leaving 10 bases between them. CDR3 size: 14 residues.

This chain links TRBV19 with TRBJ2-7; 10 bases map to TRBD1. CDR1 and CDR2 from the germline V gene are LNHDA and SQIVND (reference sequence). The length of the CDR3 is 14 residues. The V segment lost 3 bases and the J segment 5 bases; nucleotides outside the gene matches: 4. Written as DNA, the CDR3 is TGTGCCAGTAGTATTGGGGACAGGGGCCACGAGCAGTACTTC. This encodes CASSIGDRGHEQYF. Together with reference TRBV19 and TRBJ2-7, the CDR3 gives the full variable domain: DGGITQSPKYLFRKEGQNVTLSCEQNLNHDAMYWYRQDPGQGLRLIYYSQIVNDFQKGDIAEGYSVSREKKESFPLTVTSAQKNPTAFYLCASSIGDRGHEQYFGPGTRLTVT.

In its sample, this clone was seen a few times. The CDR3 reads CASRQGATNEKLFF. The CDR3 DNA follows: TGTGCCAGTAGACAGGGGGCAACTAATGAAAAACTGTTTTTT. This chain uses TRBV15 with TRBJ1-4; 9 nucleotides line up with TRBD1. The CDR3 is 14 residues long. Trimming cost V 10 bases and J 0 bases; bases outside gene matches: 3. Germline loops: CDR1 LNHNV, CDR2 YYDKDF (reference sequence).

The rearrangement uses TRBV28 and TRBJ2-3; D unclear. This CDR3 is built from 12 residues. V lost 3 bases, J lost 11 bases, and 12 bases lay in between. The germline CDR1 and CDR2 sequences are MDHEN and SYDVKM. The CDR3 region is CASSFSPEKQYF. The CDR3 region has the DNA TGTGCCAGCAGTTTTTCGCCCGAGAAGCAGTATTTT.

V and J are TRBV6-6 and TRBJ2-3, with D possibly TRBD2 on 7 matching bases. CDR1 MNHNY and CDR2 SVGAGI come from the germline V gene (reference sequence). The ends were cut back, 6 bases at V and 7 bases at J, with 17 bases in the middle. This CDR3 comprises 14 residues. The CDR3 DNA reads as TGTGCCAGCAGCCCCTGGAGGGGGGGGAATACGCAGTATTTT. Amino acids: CASSPWRGGNTQYF.

The V call is TRBV7-2, the J call TRBJ2-1, with 10 bases fitting TRBD2. Germline CDR1 is SGHTA and CDR2 is FQGNSA. The CDR3 is 19 residues long. Losses at the gene ends were 1 base for V and 0 bases for J; bases not matched to a gene: 9. In DNA, the CDR3 is TGTGCCAGCAGCTTAGTAGGCCTAGCGGGAGCGAGCTCCTACAATGAGCAGTTCTTC. Translating gives CASSLVGLAGASSYNEQFF.

In DNA form, the CDR3 reads TGTGCCAGTAGTATTCGAGTGGTCAGGGTCGACGAGCAGTACTTC. It yields the protein CASSIRVVRVDEQYF. This rearrangement joins TRBV19 to TRBJ2-7; the D gene is possibly TRBD1 (5 bases). Trimming removed 3 bases at V and 5 bases at J, with 17 bases between. The CDR3 runs 15 residues. From germline, CDR1 is LNHDA and CDR2 SQIVND (reference sequence).

The chain carries TRBV19 and TRBJ1-2; the match to TRBD1 covers 7 bases. Germline lookup yields CDR1 LNHDA and CDR2 SQIVND (reference sequence). Trimming at V came to 6 bases and at J to 6 bases, leaving 7 bases not matched to a gene. The CDR3 loop spans 13 amino acids. CDR3 nucleotides: TGTGCCAGTAGCAGACAGGGTTCACATGGCTACACCTTC. Protein: CASSRQGSHGYTF.

The gene calls are TRBV28 and TRBJ2-5; D may be TRBD2 (5 bases). This CDR3 spans 13 amino acids. V lost 6 bases, J lost 6 bases, and 14 bases lay in between. The germline CDR1 and CDR2 sequences are MDHEN and SYDVKM. CDR3 protein: CASSVGVMKTQYF. CDR3 nucleotide sequence: TGTGCCAGCAGCGTCGGGGTTATGAAGACCCAGTACTTC.

About this clone itself: Additional DNA sequences in this sample encode the identical CDR3. The chain carries TRBV5-1 and TRBJ2-7, with a possible D match to TRBD2 (5 bases). This CDR3 contains 11 residues. CDR1 is SGHRS and CDR2 is YFSETQ in the germline V gene. Trimming took off 0 bases at V and 7 bases at J, with 5 bases between the two ends. CDR3 nucleotides: TGCGCCAGCAGCTTGGGAGGGGAGCAGTACTTC. Protein product: CASSLGGEQYF. Full variable domain (outside the CDR3, taken from reference TRBV5-1 and TRBJ2-7): KAGVTQTPRYLIKTRGQQVTLSCSPISGHRSVSWYQQTPGQGLQFLFEYFSETQRNKGNFPGRFSGRQFSNSRSEMNVSTLELGDSALYLCASSLGGEQYFGPGTRLTVT.

The chain employs TRBV28 and TRBJ1-1; 8 positions agree with TRBD1. The junction had 5 bases not matched to a gene; V was cut back by 5 bases and J by 3 bases. This CDR3 is 14 amino acids long. Germline-derived CDR1 and CDR2 are MDHEN and SYDVKM. CDR3 nucleotides: TGTGCCAGCAGTAAGACAGGGGTGTACACTGAAGCTTTCTTT. Its protein is CASSKTGVYTEAFF.

This clone occurred once. V and J are TRBV6-4 and TRBJ1-1; D unclear. Germline CDR1 reads MRHNA; CDR2 reads SNTAGT. Trimming took off 7 bases at V and 1 base at J, with 10 bases between the two ends. The CDR3 covers 13 residues. In nucleotides, the CDR3 is TGTGCCAGCAAGGGAGGAGGGAACACTGAAGCTTTCTTT. Amino acids: CASKGGGNTEAFF.

The chain employs TRBV9 and TRBJ2-2; TRBD2 matches at 7 bases. Germline CDR1 SGDLS, CDR2 YYNGEE. J lost 2 bases, V lost 3 bases, and 10 bases had no gene match. The CDR3 extends over 17 amino acids. CDR3 in DNA: TGTGCCAGCAGCGAGCCCGGGGAGGGGCCTAACACCGGGGAGCTGTTTTTT. Translated: CASSEPGEGPNTGELFF. The full variable domain, rest sourced from reference TRBV9 and TRBJ2-2, is DSGVTQTPKHLITATGQRVTLRCSPRSGDLSVYWYQQSLDQGLQFLIQYYNGEERAKGNILERFSAQQFPDLHSELNLSSLELGDSALYFCASSEPGEGPNTGELFFGEGSRLTVL.

The J gene is TRBJ2-5, the V gene TRBV7-8; no clear D. The CDR3 extends over 16 amino acids. Between the trimmed V and J ends, which lost 6 bases and 1 base, there was a span of 18 bases. Germline-derived CDR1 and CDR2 are SGHVS and FQNEAQ. CDR3 in DNA: TGTGCCAGCAGAAAGATGGGTCTGACAACCCAAGAGACCCAGTACTTC. This translates into CASRKMGLTTQETQYF.

The V call is TRBV30, the J call TRBJ2-1, with 9 bases fitting TRBD2. Germline CDR1 GTSNPN, CDR2 SVGIG (reference sequence). This CDR3 spans 15 amino acids. Trimming at V came to 0 bases and at J to 5 bases, leaving 5 bases not matched to a gene. The CDR3 coding sequence is TGTGCCTGGAGTGTAGGGCTAGCGGGGCACAATGAGCAGTTCTTC. It translates to CAWSVGLAGHNEQFF.

This CDR3 is CASSYRDQGYNSPLHF. For the CDR3, the DNA is TGCGCCAGCAGCTATAGAGACCAGGGGTATAATTCACCCCTCCACTTT. The V and J genes are TRBV4-1 and TRBJ1-6; a possible D gene is TRBD1 (6 bases). V lost 5 bases to trimming and J lost 4 bases, with 15 bases between them. Germline assignment: CDR1 MGHRA and CDR2 YSYEKL. This CDR3 spans 16 amino acids.

This clone was found once. The rearrangement links TRBV6-6 to TRBJ1-1; tentatively, D is TRBD1 (5 bases). The CDR3 totals 14 residues. V lost 0 bases, J lost 7 bases, and 12 bases lay in between. Germline V gives CDR1 MNHNY, CDR2 SVGAGI (reference sequence). The DNA of the CDR3 is TGTGCCAGCAGTTACTCTGACAGAGGACGTGAAGCTTTCTTT. Translation gives CASSYSDRGREAFF.

The chain recombines TRBV7-9 with TRBJ1-5, with 9 bases fitting TRBD1. The ends lost 5 bases at V and 7 bases at J; junction bases unmatched: 9. The CDR3 is 15 amino acids. Germline V gene sequence: CDR1 SEHNR, CDR2 FQNEAQ (reference sequence). This CDR3 is CASSETGGSGQPQHF. The CDR3 coding sequence is TGTGCCAGCAGCGAAACAGGGGGCAGTGGACAGCCCCAGCATTTT.

V gene TRBV27 combines with J gene TRBJ2-1; TRBD2 is a possible D gene (6 bases). This CDR3 spans 14 amino acids. The V gene lost 7 bases and the J gene lost 4 bases, with 14 bases spanning the gap. CDR1 and CDR2 from the germline V gene are MNHEY and SMNVEV (reference sequence). CDR3 sequence reads: CASKLAPRYNEQFF. The CDR3 DNA reads TGTGCCAGCAAACTAGCTCCCAGGTACAATGAGCAGTTCTTC.

The chain is built from TRBV7-9 and TRBJ1-2; 7 bases are a match to TRBD1. The V and J ends lost 0 bases and 7 bases, in that order; junction bases with no gene match: 5. The CDR3 length is 14 residues. CDR1 and CDR2 from the germline V gene are SEHNR and FQNEAQ (reference sequence). CDR3 region: CASSLAGGQSGYTF. CDR3 bases: TGTGCCAGCAGCTTAGCGGGGGGACAGTCTGGCTACACCTTC.